The TCR beta chain described here comes from a study of T cells in Graves' hyperthyroidism and ophthalmopathy. Amplified regions were TCR beta CDR3 sequences from RNA transcripts. Carried out on the TCR CDR3, a first-round RT-PCR used the HTBI primer set. TCRdb analysed the multiplex PCR reads with MiXCR anew, one entry per CDR3 protein. Among hundreds of thousands of distinct CDR3 sequences listed, roughly 19% were seen once. Trimming removed 8 bases from V and 4 bases from J; junction bases left unmatched: 14. CDR3 length: 16 residues. From germline, CDR1 is PRHDT and CDR2 FYEKMQ (reference sequence). General study results and limits: Most clonotypes that expanded in the thyroid above 0.001 also showed up in blood.

In its sample, this clonotype was seen many times. No antigen is known for it. V is TRBV13 and J is TRBJ2-7, with 10 bases aligning to TRBD2. The TCR was taken from a man between 45 and 60 years old with Graves' ophthalmopathy. Sequencing used blood. The CDR3 here is CASAVGSGRAFYEQYF. The CDR3 DNA sequence: TGTGCCAGCGCTGTAGGAAGCGGGAGGGCCTTTTACGAGCAGTACTTC.